This entry lists 28 T cell receptor beta chains sequenced from one sample in a study of blood T cell repertoires in COVID-19. Only in-frame clones appear in the TCRdb table, and some are missing; sequencing was by immunoSEQ multiplex PCR. The profile covers nearly 350,000 clones, with roughly 84% appearing a single time and roughly 1% taken by the ten largest. The sequenced sample was PBMCs or T cells enriched from blood (not recorded which). The receptors shown here come from a woman under 40 who had recovered from COVID-19.

The rearrangement joins TRBV11-2 to TRBJ1-4; tentatively, D is TRBD1 (5 bases). The CDR3 covers 16 residues. Germline values: CDR1 SGHAT, CDR2 FQNNGV. The V end lost 2 bases, the J end lost 0 bases, and 10 bases lay between the germline ends. The CDR3 is CASSLNGGATNEKLFF. CDR3 bases: TGTGCCAGCAGCTTAAATGGGGGGGCAACTAATGAAAAACTGTTTTTT.

The chain carries TRBV5-1 and TRBJ1-2; the D is unclear. V shed 0 bases and J shed 2 bases, with 5 bases lying between them. This CDR3 region has 13 residues. CDR1 and CDR2 from the germline V gene are SGHRS and YFSETQ. CDR3 sequence: CASSLGGNYGYTF. The CDR3 nucleotides are TGCGCCAGCAGCTTGGGCGGGAACTATGGCTACACCTTC.

The table lists this clone with a count of one. The chain has TRBV7-2 and TRBJ2-5; 9 bases are a match to TRBD2. Germline V gene lookup returns CDR1 SGHTA and CDR2 FQGNSA. CDR3 length: 16 amino acids. V trimming: 1 base; J trimming: 1 base; junction bases outside the gene matches: 4. This CDR3 is CASSLGAGGIQETQYF. CDR3 DNA: TGTGCCAGCAGCTTAGGGGCGGGGGGGATCCAAGAGACCCAGTACTTC.

The J gene is TRBJ2-3, the V gene TRBV5-1; 11 bases align to TRBD1. V gave up 3 bases and J gave up 2 bases; unmatched junction bases: 2. The CDR3 is made up of 15 amino acids. Germline-derived CDR1 and CDR2 are SGHRS and YFSETQ. The CDR3 DNA is TGCGCCAGCAGCTCGGGACAGGGGGACACAGATACGCAGTATTTT. It is translated as CASSSGQGDTDTQYF.

This chain connects TRBV4-1 to TRBJ1-2, with TRBD1 as a possible D gene (6 bases). The germline V gene has CDR1 MGHRA and CDR2 YSYEKL. The V end was cut by 0 bases, the J end by 7 bases, with 18 bases between. CDR3 length: 16 amino acids. The CDR3 DNA sequence: TGCGCCAGCAGCCAAGATAGGACAGACCCATTCTTTGGCTACACCTTC. This encodes CASSQDRTDPFFGYTF.

The CDR3 nucleotides are TGTGCCAGCAGCCGAGGGAGGTACACTGAAGCTTTCTTT. Amino acid sequence: CASSRGRYTEAFF. This chain links TRBV14 with TRBJ1-1, with unresolved D. Trimming left V 4 bases short and J 3 bases short, with 9 bases between. The CDR3 length is 13 residues. Per the germline V gene, CDR1 is SGHDN and CDR2 is FVKESK.

CDR3: CARGQIYEQYF. CDR3 DNA: TGTGCCAGGGGACAGATCTACGAGCAGTACTTC. The chain couples TRBV9 to TRBJ2-7; 7 nucleotides line up with TRBD1. V lost 8 bases, J lost 3 bases, and 2 bases stayed unmatched. The CDR3 runs 11 residues. Germline lookup yields CDR1 SGDLS and CDR2 YYNGEE.

The chain is built from TRBV7-9 and TRBJ1-4; 9 nucleotides line up with TRBD1. The V gene end was trimmed by 5 bases and the J gene end by 8 bases; junction bases not matched to a gene: 9. Germline V gives CDR1 SEHNR, CDR2 FQNEAQ (reference sequence). This CDR3 region has 15 residues. The CDR3 loop reads CASSPSTGGNEKLFF. The DNA of the CDR3 is TGTGCCAGCAGCCCCTCGACAGGGGGAAACGAAAAACTGTTTTTT.

This clone came up a few times. The J gene is TRBJ1-1, the V gene TRBV13; D is unclear. This CDR3 region has 13 residues. Germline-derived CDR1 and CDR2 are PRHDT and FYEKMQ (reference sequence). The ends were cut back, 7 bases at V and 4 bases at J, with 13 bases in the middle. The CDR3 DNA sequence: TGTGCCAGCAAAACGGTGACTGGCACTGAAGCTTTCTTT. It encodes CASKTVTGTEAFF.

This chain joins TRBV3-1 (or the pseudogene TRBV3-2) and TRBJ1-2; D remains ambiguous. The length of the CDR3 is 11 residues. Trimming cost V 1 base and J 8 bases, with 5 bases left between them. Germline V lookup: CDR1 LGHDT, CDR2 YNNKEL (reference sequence). The CDR3 region is CASSQARGYTF. The DNA of the CDR3 is TGTGCCAGCAGCCAAGCCCGGGGCTACACCTTC.

DNA for the CDR3: TGTGCCAGCAGGGGGGACAGGGGAATCAATGAGCAGTTCTTC. Amino acids: CASRGDRGINEQFF. This chain uses TRBV25-1 with TRBJ2-1, with 10 bases that match TRBD1. Unmatched junction bases numbered 5, after V lost 6 bases and J lost 6 bases. The CDR3 length is 14 residues. Germline CDR1 reads MGHDK; CDR2 reads SYGVNS.

The gene calls are TRBV27 and TRBJ1-2; D gene ambiguous. The CDR3 spans 12 residues. With 8 bases removed from V and 7 bases from J, the gap between germline ends came to 14 bases. Germline CDR1 MNHEY, CDR2 SMNVEV (reference sequence). CDR3 DNA sequence: TGTGCCAGCGGGTCCGAGGTGTTTGGCTACACCTTC. Translating it yields CASGSEVFGYTF.

V is TRBV30 and J is TRBJ1-3, with 7 bases that match TRBD1. The germline gives CDR1 GTSNPN, CDR2 SVGIG (reference sequence). CDR3 length: 17 residues. Trimming at V came to 0 bases and at J to 0 bases, leaving 8 bases not matched to a gene. The CDR3 DNA is TGTGCCTGGAGTGTACGGACAGGCCGACTCTCTGGAAACACCATATATTTT. Its protein is CAWSVRTGRLSGNTIYF.

The chain combines TRBV5-1 with TRBJ1-4; 7 bases are a match to TRBD1. This CDR3 contains 15 residues. J lost 7 bases, V lost 1 base, and 7 bases had no gene match. Germline CDR1 reads SGHRS; CDR2 reads YFSETQ. CDR3 region: CASSLTGAWSEKLFF. CDR3 nucleotides: TGCGCCAGCAGCTTGACAGGGGCCTGGAGTGAAAAACTGTTTTTT.

The chain carries TRBV7-8 and TRBJ1-2; D gene ambiguous. Germline V gives CDR1 SGHVS, CDR2 FQNEAQ. The CDR3 spans 14 residues. Deletions cut 0 bases from V and 0 bases from J, with 5 bases between. This chain's CDR3 is CASSLAQTNYGYTF. Written as DNA, the CDR3 is TGTGCCAGCAGCTTAGCACAGACTAACTATGGCTACACCTTC.

In this sample, this clone turned up a few times. This rearrangement joins TRBV3-1 (or the pseudogene TRBV3-2) to TRBJ2-3; D might be TRBD2 (6 bases). The V gene's germline CDR1 is LGHDT and CDR2 YNNKEL (reference sequence). Trimming stripped 5 bases from V and 2 bases from J, with 8 bases between. The CDR3 is 13 amino acids. The CDR3 region has the DNA TGTGCCAGCAGCGGGGGGACCACAGATACGCAGTATTTT. Amino acid sequence: CASSGGTTDTQYF.

This clone has just a few counts. The rearrangement links TRBV6-2 or TRBV6-3 to TRBJ1-2, with D unclear. Looked up from germline, CDR1 is MNHEY and CDR2 is SVGEGT. The CDR3 covers 14 residues. Trimming shortened V by 6 bases and J by 6 bases, and 17 bases separated the two germline ends. The CDR3 DNA sequence: TGTGCCAGCAGCATCGGCTCGGGTCCCGATGGCTACACCTTC. The encoded protein is CASSIGSGPDGYTF.

V usage is TRBV20-1 and J usage is TRBJ2-2; perhaps TRBD1 as D (6 bases). The ends were cut back, 3 bases at V and 4 bases at J, with 9 bases in the middle. The germline V gene has CDR1 DFQATT and CDR2 SNEGSKA (reference sequence). The CDR3 has 13 residues. The CDR3 DNA sequence: TGCAGTGCTAGTACACAGGGCACCGGGGAGCTGTTTTTT. Amino acid sequence: CSASTQGTGELFF.

The chain employs TRBV7-9 and TRBJ1-1, with TRBD1 identical over 7 bases. The CDR3 totals 15 residues. Germline CDR1 reads SEHNR; CDR2 reads FQNEAQ (reference sequence). Unmatched junction bases numbered 14, after V lost 2 bases and J lost 11 bases. The CDR3 loop reads CASSLPQGRGMRAFF. CDR3 bases: TGTGCCAGCAGCTTACCCCAAGGCAGGGGGATGAGGGCTTTCTTT.

The chain employs TRBV6-5 and TRBJ1-2, with 9 bases identical to TRBD1. V was clipped by 1 base and J by 7 bases; unmatched bases: 7. Per germline, CDR1 MNHEY and CDR2 SVGAGI. The CDR3 sequence is 15 residues long. Written as DNA, the CDR3 is TGTGCCAGCAGTTACTTTACGGGACAGGGATCTGGCTACACCTTC. As protein: CASSYFTGQGSGYTF.

This chain links TRBV7-2 with TRBJ1-4, with TRBD1 identical over 7 bases. Per the germline V gene, CDR1 is SGHTA and CDR2 is FQGNSA. V trimming: 1 base; J trimming: 0 bases; junction bases outside the gene matches: 2. This CDR3 contains 16 residues. The CDR3 region is CASSLGQGATNEKLFF. CDR3 sequence (DNA): TGTGCCAGCAGCTTAGGTCAGGGGGCAACTAATGAAAAACTGTTTTTT.

The chain has TRBV7-2 and TRBJ1-2, with 7 nucleotides matching TRBD1. Germline V gene data show CDR1 as SGHTA and CDR2 as FQGNSA. The CDR3 totals 15 residues. The trim removed 5 bases at V and 6 bases at J, leaving 12 bases unmatched. The CDR3 loop is CASSNAMTGTHGYTF. As DNA, the CDR3 is TGTGCCAGCAGCAACGCAATGACAGGGACGCATGGCTACACCTTC.

The chain is built from TRBV7-2 and TRBJ2-1; 8 nucleotides match TRBD2. This CDR3 is 16 amino acids long. CDR1 and CDR2 from the germline V gene are SGHTA and FQGNSA. The V and J ends lost 3 bases and 6 bases, in that order; junction bases with no gene match: 10. CDR3 sequence: CASSFLGGAQINEQFF. The DNA for the CDR3 is TGTGCCAGCAGCTTCCTCGGGGGGGCTCAAATCAATGAGCAGTTCTTC.

This clone was observed once. V gene TRBV19 combines with J gene TRBJ1-6; possibly TRBD1 for D (5 bases). Between the trimmed V and J ends, which lost 2 bases and 10 bases, there was a span of 15 bases. This CDR3 has 15 amino acids. Germline values: CDR1 LNHDA, CDR2 SQIVND (reference sequence). CDR3 bases: TGTGCCAGTAGTATATCGCCACAGTCAGGGTCACCCCTCCACTTT. It encodes CASSISPQSGSPLHF. The whole variable domain, remainder taken from reference TRBV19 and TRBJ1-6, is DGGITQSPKYLFRKEGQNVTLSCEQNLNHDAMYWYRQDPGQGLRLIYYSQIVNDFQKGDIAEGYSVSREKKESFPLTVTSAQKNPTAFYLCASSISPQSGSPLHFGNGTRLTVT.

The V gene is TRBV19, the J gene TRBJ2-6, with 7 bases identical to TRBD1. V was pared by 1 base and J by 0 bases, with 3 bases of the junction left unmatched. Germline CDR1 LNHDA, CDR2 SQIVND (reference sequence). The CDR3 consists of 17 residues. As DNA, the CDR3 is TGTGCCAGTAGTATAGTAGGGACAGTCTCTGGGGCCAACGTCCTGACTTTC. Translating gives CASSIVGTVSGANVLTF.

CDR3 region: CASSAVTGTYGYTF. CDR3 sequence (DNA): TGTGCCAGCAGCGCCGTGACAGGGACGTATGGCTACACCTTC. The rearrangement joins TRBV9 to TRBJ1-2; 7 nucleotides match TRBD1. Trimming removed 3 bases from V and 5 bases from J; junction bases left unmatched: 7. Per the germline V gene, CDR1 is SGDLS and CDR2 is YYNGEE. The CDR3 is 14 amino acids.

The rearrangement uses TRBV28 and TRBJ1-2, with 8 nucleotides matching TRBD1. The J segment lost 3 bases and the V segment lost 6 bases, leaving 12 bases of the junction unmatched. The CDR3 has 16 amino acids. CDR1 MDHEN and CDR2 SYDVKM come from the germline V gene. The DNA for the CDR3 is TGTGCCAGCAGCCCGGTCGACAGGGGAGTGGACTATGGCTACACCTTC. The encoded protein is CASSPVDRGVDYGYTF.

CDR3 sequence reads: CASSSHPTGDNEQFF. In nucleotides, the CDR3 is TGTGCCAGCAGTTCCCACCCGACAGGGGACAATGAGCAGTTCTTC. J is TRBJ2-1 and V is TRBV28, with 8 bases lining up with TRBD1. This CDR3 is 15 amino acids long. With V trimmed by 4 bases and J by 5 bases, 7 bases remained unmatched. Germline CDR1 reads MDHEN; CDR2 reads SYDVKM.